Following are 17 T cell receptor beta chains from one sample sequenced in a study of beta chain features in type 1 diabetes. Whole-study findings and limits: Type 1 diabetes patients showed a moderate but significant shortening of TCRB CDR3s in all four CD4+ subsets.

These receptors are not linked to any known antigen. Reverse transcribing all isolated RNA meant expressed TCRB transcripts were sequenced. Sequenced by immunoSEQ multiplex PCR; TCRdb stores in-frame clones only, minus some. The sample has tens of thousands of clones, 49% seen once. Material: stem cell memory CD4+ T cells from blood. The receptors shown here come from a man aged 25 to 40 with type 1 diabetes.

The chain joins TRBV18 to TRBJ2-1; 14 nucleotides line up with TRBD2. This CDR3 has 16 amino acids. CDR1 is KGHSH and CDR2 is LQKENI in the germline V gene. With 1 base clipped from V and 7 bases from J, the junction kept 3 bases outside the gene matches. In DNA, the CDR3 is TGTGCCAGCTCACCACGGAGGACTAGCGGGGGGAATGAGCAGTTCTTC. Its protein product is CASSPRRTSGGNEQFF.

This clone was observed a few times. V is TRBV5-8 and J is TRBJ1-1; 7 positions match TRBD1. The CDR3 loop spans 16 amino acids. Germline loops: CDR1 SGHTS, CDR2 YDEGEE. The V segment lost 2 bases and the J segment 3 bases; nucleotides outside the gene matches: 10. The DNA of the CDR3 is TGTGCCAGCAGCTTTAGGACAGGATCGCGGGACACTGAAGCTTTCTTT. Its translation: CASSFRTGSRDTEAFF.

The chain uses TRBV2 and TRBJ2-7; weak D call: TRBD2 (6 bases). V was cut by 7 bases and J by 0 bases, with 13 bases left in between. The germline V gene encodes CDR1 SNHLY and CDR2 FYNNEI. CDR3 size: 14 residues. The CDR3 here is CASKGGLSSYEQYF. The DNA of the CDR3 is TGTGCCAGCAAGGGAGGACTGAGCTCCTACGAGCAGTACTTC. Looking up the rest from reference TRBV2 and TRBJ2-7 gives the full variable domain: EPEVTQTPSHQVTQMGQEVILRCVPISNHLYFYWYRQILGQKVEFLVSFYNNEISEKSEIFDDQFSVERPDGSNFTLKIRSTKLEDSAMYFCASKGGLSSYEQYFGPGTRLTVT.

This clone was seen only a few times. The gene calls are TRBV30 and TRBJ1-1; D not certain. Trimming stripped 4 bases from V and 5 bases from J, with 11 bases between. Germline V gene data show CDR1 as GTSNPN and CDR2 as SVGIG (reference sequence). CDR3 length equals 12 residues. The CDR3 reads CAWTPAGTEAFF. The CDR3 DNA sequence: TGTGCCTGGACACCTGCCGGGACTGAAGCTTTCTTT. The full variable domain, with the rest looked up from reference TRBV30 and TRBJ1-1, is SQTIHQWPATLVQPVGSPLSLECTVEGTSNPNLYWYRQAAGRGLQLLFYSVGIGQISSEVPQNLSASRPQDRQFILSSKKLLLSDSGFYLCAWTPAGTEAFFGQGTRLTVV.

This clone was seen more than once but under ten times. The rearrangement uses TRBV29-1 and TRBJ1-4, with D possibly being TRBD1 (6 bases). The CDR3 sequence is 14 residues long. CDR1 and CDR2 from the germline V gene are SQVTM and ANQGSEA. Trimming took off 7 bases at V and 8 bases at J, with 20 bases between the two ends. The CDR3 protein is CSADRGGLGEKLFF. The CDR3 DNA is TGCAGCGCCGACCGGGGGGGGCTCGGAGAAAAACTGTTTTTT.

V gene TRBV9 combines with J gene TRBJ2-7, with 8 bases fitting TRBD2. CDR1 and CDR2 (germline): SGDLS, YYNGEE. This CDR3 spans 13 amino acids. The trim removed 4 bases at V and 4 bases at J, leaving 4 bases unmatched. CDR3: CASSSTGGYEQYF. The CDR3 bases are TGTGCCAGCAGCTCTACGGGGGGGTACGAGCAGTACTTC.

This clone has more than one count but fewer than ten. The V call is TRBV11-2, the J call TRBJ1-4; the D gene is possibly TRBD1 (5 bases). In germline, CDR1 is SGHAT, CDR2 FQNNGV. The V gene lost 4 bases and the J gene lost 8 bases, with 17 bases spanning the gap. This CDR3 contains 15 residues. CDR3 nucleotides: TGTGCCAGCAGCTCGATAGTAGGGGTTAGGGAAAAACTGTTTTTT. Protein product: CASSSIVGVREKLFF.

The V and J genes are TRBV11-2 and TRBJ2-7, with 9 nucleotides matching TRBD1. The CDR3 has 14 amino acids. The V segment lost 1 base and the J segment 5 bases; nucleotides outside the gene matches: 3. Germline V gene lookup returns CDR1 SGHAT and CDR2 FQNNGV. CDR3 nucleotides: TGTGCCAGCAGCTTAGTCTGGACAGGGGACGAGCAGTACTTC. Protein product: CASSLVWTGDEQYF.

CDR3 amino acids: CASSFGRSSYEQYF. The CDR3 bases are TGTGCCAGCAGCTTCGGGAGGAGCTCCTACGAGCAGTACTTC. The chain combines TRBV13 with TRBJ2-7; 7 bases align to TRBD2. Germline V CDR1 and CDR2: PRHDT, FYEKMQ (reference sequence). CDR3 length: 14 residues. Losses at the gene ends were 3 bases for V and 0 bases for J; bases not matched to a gene: 2. The full variable domain, with the rest looked up from reference TRBV13 and TRBJ2-7, is AAGVIQSPRHLIKEKRETATLKCYPIPRHDTVYWYQQGPGQDPQFLISFYEKMQSDKGSIPDRFSAQQFSDYHSELNMSSLELGDSALYFCASSFGRSSYEQYFGPGTRLTVT.

The chain recombines TRBV6-5 with TRBJ2-7, with 11 bases matching TRBD1. The V segment lost 6 bases and the J segment 3 bases; nucleotides outside the gene matches: 7. From germline, CDR1 is MNHEY and CDR2 SVGAGI. This CDR3 spans 15 amino acids. The CDR3 sequence is CASSRTGTGGYEQYF. DNA for the CDR3: TGTGCCAGCAGCCGAACCGGGACAGGGGGCTACGAGCAGTACTTC.

The chain joins TRBV6-6 to TRBJ1-2; TRBD1 matches 7 bases. The CDR3 is 15 residues long. V was pared by 7 bases and J by 1 base, with 9 bases of the junction left unmatched. Germline lookup yields CDR1 MNHNY and CDR2 SVGAGI (reference sequence). Here the CDR3 reads CASTEQGLINYGYTF. The CDR3, as DNA: TGTGCCAGCACCGAACAGGGGCTCATTAACTATGGCTACACCTTC.

This clone appeared a few times. The V call is TRBV19, the J call TRBJ2-5; a possible D gene is TRBD1 (6 bases). The CDR3 extends over 13 amino acids. V dropped 5 bases and J dropped 12 bases, with 19 bases sitting between them. Germline CDR1 and CDR2: LNHDA and SQIVND (reference sequence). The CDR3 sequence is CASSSWTALNKYF. The CDR3, as DNA: TGTGCCAGTAGTTCTTGGACAGCTCTGAACAAGTACTTC. Variable domain in full (rest from reference TRBV19 and TRBJ2-5): DGGITQSPKYLFRKEGQNVTLSCEQNLNHDAMYWYRQDPGQGLRLIYYSQIVNDFQKGDIAEGYSVSREKKESFPLTVTSAQKNPTAFYLCASSSWTALNKYFGPGTRLLVL.

This clone showed up just a few times. J is TRBJ2-7 and V is TRBV10-3; tentatively, D is TRBD2 (5 bases). The CDR3 covers 16 residues. Deletions cut 0 bases from V and 2 bases from J, with 14 bases between. From germline, CDR1 is ENHRY and CDR2 SYGVKD. The CDR3 is CAISESGGRGAYEQYF. The CDR3 DNA sequence: TGTGCCATCAGTGAGTCTGGCGGGCGAGGCGCCTACGAGCAGTACTTC.

This clone was seen a few times. V is TRBV7-9 and J is TRBJ1-2; 9 bases fit TRBD1. J lost 7 bases, V lost 6 bases, and 6 bases had no gene match. The CDR3 is made up of 13 amino acids. Germline CDR1 and CDR2: SEHNR and FQNEAQ (reference sequence). The CDR3, as DNA: TGTGCCAGCAGTCCGGGACAGGGATTTGGCTACACCTTC. Encoded protein: CASSPGQGFGYTF.

The count of this clone is one. The chain joins TRBV9 to TRBJ2-5; 11 nucleotides line up with TRBD1. The last part of the DNA fits TRBJ2-7 better; the J call may be wrong. Germline CDR1 reads SGDLS; CDR2 reads YYNGEE. This CDR3 contains 16 residues. CDR3 nucleotides: TGTGCCAGCAGCGTAGATTGGACAGGGGGCAAAAACGAGCAGTACTTC. Amino acid sequence: CASSVDWTGGKNEQYF.

This clone was detected only a few times. The chain combines TRBV25-1 with TRBJ2-6; 10 positions match TRBD1. Germline CDR1 is MGHDK and CDR2 is SYGVNS. The V segment lost 4 bases and the J segment 2 bases; nucleotides outside the gene matches: 2. The CDR3 loop spans 16 amino acids. CDR3 in amino acids: CASSGDRGPGANVLTF. As DNA, the CDR3 is TGTGCCAGCAGTGGGGACAGGGGCCCTGGGGCCAACGTCCTGACTTTC.

The chain has TRBV18 and TRBJ1-1; D possibly corresponds to TRBD1 (5 bases). Germline-derived CDR1 and CDR2 are KGHSH and LQKENI. V lost 6 bases and J lost 4, with 21 bases in between. This CDR3 is built from 16 residues. CDR3 DNA sequence: TGTGCCAGCTCTCGGACACAACCGGGGGAAGGCACTGAAGCTTTCTTT. It yields the protein CASSRTQPGEGTEAFF.